The 10 T cell receptor beta chains below come from one sample, sequenced in a study of T cell repertoires in cytomegalovirus infection (dated by TCRdb to between 2018 and 2020). In light of the paper, this sample's treatment or condition label describes: in vitro stimulation with specific CMV peptide epitopes to enrich CMV-specific T cells. The sequencer listed for this sample is Illumina HiSeq 1500. TCRdb reprocessed the public reads (quality trimming at Q25 with fastp, clone calling with MiXCR) and kept in-frame beta chains. One record per CDR3 amino acid sequence lists the most common genes and DNA. The sample yields about 770,000 distinct CDR3 sequences; roughly 29% were counted once. Roughly 13% of the sample goes to the ten largest clones. The antigens these receptors bind are not known. This sample comprised cultured CD8+ T cells from PBMCs, obtained from culture after CMV antigen stimulation. The receptors were gathered from a human donor in good health (CMV status not recorded). Some clones in this sample may be carry-over from other donors' samples.

This clonotype was found a few times. The rearrangement uses TRBV20-1 and TRBJ2-7, with unresolved D. The CDR3 consists of 11 residues. CDR1 is DFQATT, CDR2 SNEGSKA, per germline (reference sequence). The germline V and J ends were trimmed by 1 base and 4 bases, with 5 bases remaining between them. The CDR3 reads CSARGGYEQYV. As DNA, the CDR3 is TGCAGTGCTAGAGGGGGTTACGAGCAGTACGTC.

This clonotype has only a few counts. The J gene is TRBJ2-5, the V gene TRBV19, with D perhaps assigned TRBD1 or TRBD2 (5 bases each). The V gene lost 9 bases and the J gene lost 2 bases, with 13 bases spanning the gap. From germline, CDR1 is LNHDA and CDR2 SQIVND (reference sequence). The CDR3 loop spans 13 amino acids. Written as DNA, the CDR3 is TGTGCCAGCCGATCTTGGGGGCAAGAGACCCAGTACTTC. It is translated as CASRSWGQETQYF.

This clonotype appeared a few times. V is TRBV7-9 and J is TRBJ2-7; 7 nucleotides match TRBD1. V lost 1 base and J lost 3; bases outside the gene matches: 3. The CDR3 length is 14 residues. CDR1 is SEHNR and CDR2 is FQNEAQ in the germline V gene (reference sequence). The CDR3: CASSLETGVYEQYF. The CDR3 coding sequence is TGTGCCAGCAGCTTAGAAACAGGGGTCTACGAGCAGTACTTC.

This clonotype was detected only a few times. This rearrangement joins TRBV7-8 to TRBJ2-1, with D perhaps matching TRBD2 (7 bases). The germline V gene encodes CDR1 SGHVS and CDR2 FQNEAQ. V gave up 8 bases and J gave up 1 base, with 12 bases separating them. This CDR3 comprises 14 residues. CDR3 loop: CASGGGASYNEQFF. The CDR3 DNA reads TGTGCCAGCGGAGGGGGGGCGTCCTACAATGAGCAGTTCTTC. The variable domain in full, with the rest retrieved from reference TRBV7-8 and TRBJ2-1, is GAGVSQSPRYKVAKRGQDVALRCDPISGHVSLFWYQQALGQGPEFLTYFQNEAQLDKSGLPSDRFFAERPEGSVSTLKIQRTQQEDSAVYLCASGGGASYNEQFFGPGTRLTVL.

This clonotype has just one count. The genes are TRBV11-2 and TRBJ2-5, with 10 bases fitting TRBD2. The germline CDR1 and CDR2 sequences are SGHAT and FQNNGV. Germline trimming cut 3 bases from V and 1 base from J; bases unmatched to any gene: 5. This CDR3 comprises 16 residues. CDR3 residues: CASSFGLAAIQETQYF. CDR3 sequence (DNA): TGTGCCAGCAGCTTTGGACTAGCGGCCATCCAAGAGACCCAGTACTTC.

This clonotype was picked up a small number of times. The chain employs TRBV10-2 and TRBJ2-7, with 9 bases fitting TRBD1. The germline V gene encodes CDR1 WSHSY and CDR2 SAAADI. Trimming cost V 6 bases and J 5 bases; bases outside gene matches: 14. The CDR3 is made up of 16 amino acids. The CDR3 DNA reads TGCGCCAGCAGATCAATCCGGGACAGGGATTCACACGAGCAGTACTTC. It yields the protein CASRSIRDRDSHEQYF.

This clonotype was counted ten times or more. The genes are TRBV4-1 and TRBJ2-3; D perhaps matches TRBD2 (5 bases). This CDR3 region has 16 residues. CDR1 MGHRA and CDR2 YSYEKL come from the germline V gene. Trimming took 1 base from V and 2 from J, leaving 13 bases between them. The chain's CDR3 is CASSQVLALSTDTQYF. CDR3 bases: TGCGCCAGCAGCCAAGTTCTAGCTTTATCCACAGATACGCAGTATTTT.

This rearrangement joins TRBV10-3 to TRBJ1-1; possible D gene TRBD1, 5 bases. Germline V gives CDR1 ENHRY, CDR2 SYGVKD. V was shortened by 3 bases and J by 0 bases, with 11 bases between the two germline ends. The CDR3 covers 15 residues. The chain's CDR3 is CAISDPGLLNTEAFF. The DNA for the CDR3 is TGTGCCATCAGTGACCCGGGACTCCTGAACACTGAAGCTTTCTTT.

A single count supports this clonotype. This rearrangement joins TRBV28 to TRBJ2-7, with D perhaps TRBD1 (6 bases). Per germline, CDR1 MDHEN and CDR2 SYDVKM. The CDR3 contains 14 residues. V gave up 4 bases and J gave up 4 bases, with 14 bases separating them. The CDR3 here is CASSSRDIRYEQYV. For the CDR3, the DNA is TGTGCCAGCAGTTCCCGGGACATAAGATACGAGCAGTACGTC.

The genes are TRBV12-5 and TRBJ1-2, with D possibly being TRBD1 (6 bases). V was shortened by 3 bases and J by 2 bases, with 13 bases between the two germline ends. Germline V gives CDR1 LGHNT, CDR2 FRNRAP. This CDR3 region has 15 residues. This chain's CDR3 is CASGLDTGFNYGYTF. The DNA of the CDR3 is TGTGCTAGTGGTTTAGATACAGGGTTCAACTATGGCTACACCTTC.